The T cell receptor (beta chain) described here comes from a study of blood T cells in healthy people across ages. The study's findings and limits: Comparison with aged donors showed that long-lived donors had more naive CD4+ cells and higher diversity. Estimated diversity across one million T cells was deemed an underestimate.

The CDR3 sequence is 15 residues long. Trimming cost V 0 bases and J 4 bases, with 11 bases left between them. Germline loops: CDR1 SGDLS, CDR2 YYNGEE. Alongside a J-beta primer mix, a sample-barcoded 5' primer served in a second PCR lasting about 7 to 12 cycles. TCRdb called the 5' RACE reads again in MiXCR, with one record for every CDR3 protein. Of about 1.8 million distinct CDR3 sequences listed, just under 50% are singletons. With respect to this clonotype: Its antigen is currently unknown.

The sequencing input was blood. The sequence was collected from a woman aged 40 to 55 in good health. V usage is TRBV9 and J usage is TRBJ1-5; no clear D gene. The CDR3 sequence: CASSVVSMGNQPQHF. The CDR3 DNA follows: TGTGCCAGCAGCGTAGTTTCTATGGGGAATCAGCCCCAGCATTTT.